Below, 5 T cell receptor beta chains from the same sample are listed, as sequenced in a study of blood T cell repertoires in COVID-19. The data were produced by immunoSEQ multiplex PCR, yet TCRdb's version contains in-frame clones alone and is incomplete. The sample includes about 190,000 clones, approximately 80% of them seen just once. The specimen sequenced was PBMCs or T cells enriched from blood (not recorded which). These receptor sequences come from a woman aged 50 to 60 who had recovered from COVID-19.

This clone was observed a handful of times. The chain combines TRBV12-2 with TRBJ2-1; TRBD2 is the table's D call, not checked against the DNA. TRBV12-2 is a listed pseudogene. This CDR3 region has 16 residues. The CDR3 here is CASRHWSSGSYNEQFF. The CDR3 DNA sequence: TGTGCAAGTCGCCACTGGAGTAGCGGCTCCTACAATGAGCAGTTCTTC.

The chain couples TRBV30 to TRBJ1-5; 8 positions agree with TRBD1. Germline trimming cut 0 bases from V and 5 bases from J; bases unmatched to any gene: 9. This CDR3 spans 16 amino acids. From germline, CDR1 is GTSNPN and CDR2 SVGIG (reference sequence). DNA of the CDR3: TGTGCCTGGAGTGTACGATCGGCAGGGGGCGATCAGCCCCAGCATTTT. Residues: CAWSVRSAGGDQPQHF.

The V call is TRBV6-2 or TRBV6-3, the J call TRBJ2-1; 16 bases match TRBD2. The CDR3 extends over 17 amino acids. With 5 bases clipped from V and 8 bases from J, the junction kept 9 bases outside the gene matches. Germline V gene sequence: CDR1 MNHEY, CDR2 SVGEGT. The CDR3 DNA follows: TGTGCCAGCAGTAGCGGGACTAGCGGGAGGGCGGAGGATGAGCAGTTCTTC. Residues: CASSSGTSGRAEDEQFF.

The V call is TRBV2, the J call TRBJ2-2; the D gene is possibly TRBD2 (6 bases). Trimming took 4 bases from V and 2 from J, leaving 11 bases between them. The CDR3 is made up of 15 amino acids. Germline V gene lookup returns CDR1 SNHLY and CDR2 FYNNEI. As DNA, the CDR3 is TGTGCCAGCAGTGTAGGTAGCGGCAACACCGGGGAGCTGTTTTTT. Translating gives CASSVGSGNTGELFF.

The chain joins TRBV11-3 to TRBJ2-3, with TRBD2 identical over 7 bases. J lost 4 bases, V lost 5 bases, and 9 bases had no gene match. The V gene's germline CDR1 is SGHNT and CDR2 YENEEA. CDR3 size: 15 residues. CDR3 bases: TGTGCCAGCAGCCAAGGACTAGAGTGGGCAGATACGCAGTATTTT. Amino acids: CASSQGLEWADTQYF.